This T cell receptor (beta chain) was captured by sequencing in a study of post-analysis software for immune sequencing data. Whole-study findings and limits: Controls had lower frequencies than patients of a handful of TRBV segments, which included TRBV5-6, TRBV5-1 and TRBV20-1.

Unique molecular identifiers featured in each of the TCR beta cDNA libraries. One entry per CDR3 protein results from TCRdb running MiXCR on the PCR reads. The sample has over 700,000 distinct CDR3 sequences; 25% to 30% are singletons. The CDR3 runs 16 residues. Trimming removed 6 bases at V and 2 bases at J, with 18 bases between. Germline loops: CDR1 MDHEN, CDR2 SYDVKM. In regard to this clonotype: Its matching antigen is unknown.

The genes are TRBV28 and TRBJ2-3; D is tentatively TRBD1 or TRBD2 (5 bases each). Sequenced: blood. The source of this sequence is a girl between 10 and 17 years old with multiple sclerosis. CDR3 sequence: CASRRPGTMYTDTQYF. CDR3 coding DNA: TGTGCCAGCAGACGGCCCGGGACGATGTACACAGATACGCAGTATTTT.